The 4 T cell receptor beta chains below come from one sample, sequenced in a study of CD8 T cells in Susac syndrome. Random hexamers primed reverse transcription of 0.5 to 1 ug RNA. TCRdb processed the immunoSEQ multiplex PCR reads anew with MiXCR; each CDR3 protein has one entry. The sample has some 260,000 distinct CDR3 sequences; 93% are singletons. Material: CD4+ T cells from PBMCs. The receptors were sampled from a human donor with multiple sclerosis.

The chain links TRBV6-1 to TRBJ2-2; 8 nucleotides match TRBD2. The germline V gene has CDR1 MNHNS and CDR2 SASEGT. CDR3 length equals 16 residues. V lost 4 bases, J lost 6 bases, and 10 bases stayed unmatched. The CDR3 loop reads CASSALTGGPAGELFF. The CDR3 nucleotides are TGTGCCAGCAGTGCCCTAACGGGGGGGCCCGCCGGGGAGCTGTTTTTT.

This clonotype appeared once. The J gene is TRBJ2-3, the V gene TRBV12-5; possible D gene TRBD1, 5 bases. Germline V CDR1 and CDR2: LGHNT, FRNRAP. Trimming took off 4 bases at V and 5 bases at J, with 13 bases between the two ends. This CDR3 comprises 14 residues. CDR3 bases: TGTGCTAGTGGTTACCAGCAGGGCTTAGATACGCAGTATTTT. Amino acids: CASGYQQGLDTQYF.

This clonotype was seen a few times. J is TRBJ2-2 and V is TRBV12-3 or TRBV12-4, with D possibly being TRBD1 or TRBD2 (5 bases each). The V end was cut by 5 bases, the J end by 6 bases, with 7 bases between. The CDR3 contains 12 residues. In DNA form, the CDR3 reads TGTGCCAGCAGTCAGGGAGCCGGGGAGCTGTTTTTT. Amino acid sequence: CASSQGAGELFF.

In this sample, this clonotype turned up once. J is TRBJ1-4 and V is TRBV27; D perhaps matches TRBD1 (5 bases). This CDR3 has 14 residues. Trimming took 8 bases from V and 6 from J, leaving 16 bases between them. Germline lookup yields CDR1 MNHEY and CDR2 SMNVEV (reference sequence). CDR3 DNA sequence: TGTGCCAGCGGTTACGGGACGTCGGATGAAAAACTGTTTTTT. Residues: CASGYGTSDEKLFF.